This T cell receptor beta chain is drawn from a study of shared clonotypes between healthy human individuals. Study observations and caveats: The sampled material consisted only of blood, and tissue repertoires are likely to differ.

The data were produced by immunoSEQ multiplex PCR, yet TCRdb's version contains in-frame clones alone and is incomplete. The table has 2 million to 2.5 million clones, 90% to 95% seen once. Note on this clone: What it binds is unknown.

The sequence was obtained from a young man in good health. Source material: naive CD4+ T cells sorted from blood. Regarding subset: CD45RA+ positively selected.

CDR3 protein: CASSPPGENTEAFF. The CDR3 nucleotides read TGTGCCAGCAGTCCCCCAGGAGAGAACACTGAAGCTTTCTTT. The chain employs TRBV6-6 and TRBJ1-1; D gene unclear. Germline V gene lookup returns CDR1 MNHNY and CDR2 SVGAGI (reference sequence). V was pared by 5 bases and J by 1 base, with 11 bases between. The CDR3 sequence is 14 residues long.